The text below deals with one TCR beta chain. Its antigen is currently unknown. Germline V gene sequence: CDR1 MDHEN, CDR2 SYDVKM. This CDR3 is built from 13 residues. Trimming shortened V by 2 bases and J by 2 bases, and 7 bases separated the two germline ends. The record originates from a study of beta chain features in type 1 diabetes. Reverse transcription of all isolated RNA meant that expressed TCRB transcripts were sequenced. Naive, central memory and regulatory T cell samples averaged approximately 3.6 million immunoSEQ reads each. Method: immunoSEQ multiplex PCR; TCRdb's copy keeps in-frame clones and lacks some. The repertoire has about 270,000 clones, around 15% of them found once; the top ten carry 0.017%. Study-level findings and limits: Compared to healthy donors, patients appeared to have naive, central memory and Treg TCRB repertoires that were more alike. In all four CD4+ subsets, TCRB CDR3 length was significantly, moderately reduced in type 1 diabetes.

The V and J genes are TRBV28 and TRBJ2-7; D is possibly TRBD1 (6 bases). The sequence came from a man aged 25 to 40 with type 1 diabetes. Sequencing was done on a sample of naive CD4+ T cells from blood. For the CDR3, the DNA is TGTGCCAGCAGTTTAGGACAGCCCTACGAGCAGTACTTC. It translates to CASSLGQPYEQYF. Full variable domain (outside the CDR3, taken from reference TRBV28 and TRBJ2-7): DVKVTQSSRYLVKRTGEKVFLECVQDMDHENMFWYRQDPGLGLRLIYFSYDVKMKEKGDIPEGYSVSREKKERFSLILESASTNQTSMYLCASSLGQPYEQYFGPGTRLTVT.